Below, one TCR beta chain is given with its context. One entry per CDR3 protein results from TCRdb running MiXCR on the 5' RACE reads. The sample gives about 890,000 distinct CDR3 sequences, 10% to 15% of which show up once; under 2% is in the top ten. This record belongs to a study of identical twins. The V gene end was trimmed by 3 bases and the J gene end by 4 bases; junction bases not matched to a gene: 7. The CDR3 loop spans 17 amino acids. The germline V gene encodes CDR1 MNHEY and CDR2 SMNVEV (reference sequence). This sample also appeared in a second study, on yellow fever vaccine responses in identical twins.

Source material: PBMCs. This TCR was sampled from a woman between 18 and 29 years old in good health. This rearrangement joins TRBV27 to TRBJ2-7, with 15 bases that match TRBD2. The CDR3 loop reads CASSLGTSGRKRYEQYF. The CDR3 nucleotides read TGTGCCAGCAGTTTGGGGACTAGCGGGAGGAAGAGATACGAGCAGTACTTC.